This T cell receptor (beta chain) is from a study of neoadjuvant nivolumab and ipilimumab in lung cancer. Regarding this clone: Its antigen is not identified.

Study-wide findings and caveats: TCR receptors were sequenced in few samples. From pretherapy to surgery, tumor richness and clonality rose with dual therapy.

Sequencing was performed with immunoSEQ multiplex PCR; in TCRdb, only in-frame clones are kept and a portion is missing. This sample has about 3,100 clones, with approximately 89% found just once. V lost 0 bases and J lost 2; bases outside the gene matches: 9. Germline-derived CDR1 and CDR2 are MNHEY and SMNVEV (reference sequence). This CDR3 contains 18 residues. The receptor's source is an adult with non-small cell lung cancer. Specimen: tumor tissue, collected after neoadjuvant nivolumab, alone or with ipilimumab, at or shortly before surgery. The chain couples TRBV27 to TRBJ2-1; 8 bases line up with TRBD2. CDR3 in amino acids: CASSLSRGLGGTYNEQFF. CDR3 sequence (DNA): TGTGCCAGCAGTTTATCCCGGGGACTAGGTGGGACCTACAATGAGCAGTTCTTC.